Listed below are T cell receptor beta chains from one sample, sequenced in a study of blood T cell repertoires in COVID-19. Clones were sequenced by immunoSEQ multiplex PCR, and TCRdb holds only the in-frame ones, with some missing. The sample has 200,000 to 250,000 clones; around 84% are singletons. The sample comprised peripheral blood. These receptors originate from a human donor in a cohort sampled during active COVID-19. Both conserved end residues are part of each CDR3. A D gene is named only where the DNA matches it firmly. Rows may omit the clone size; those that give it use once, few, many or a size class.

len	abundance	v_gene	d_gene	j_gene	CDR3nt	CDR3aa
15	-	TRBV7-8	-	TRBJ2-1	TGTGCCAGCAGCCCCAGGGGGGCTTCCTACAATGAGCAGTTCTTC	CASSPRGASYNEQFF
13	few	TRBV5-1	-	TRBJ2-2	TGCGCCAGCAGCCCTCAGCGCACCGGGGAGCTGTTTTTT	CASSPQRTGELFF
15	-	TRBV7-2	-	TRBJ2-5	TGTGCCAGCAGCCAGACCGCGGGGAGTCAAGAGACCCAGTACTTC	CASSQTAGSQETQYF
15	-	TRBV7-2	-	TRBJ2-1	TGTGCCAGCAGCTTAGAGCGGAGCTCCTACAATGAGCAGTTCTTC	CASSLERSSYNEQFF
17	once	TRBV6-1	TRBD2	TRBJ2-7	TGTGCCAGCAGTGACCCCGGGACTAGCGCTGGATCCTACGAGCAGTACTTC	CASSDPGTSAGSYEQYF
16	-	TRBV7-8	-	TRBJ2-1	TGTGCCAGCAGCTCGGGGGAGACTGGGAGTTACAATGAGCAGTTCTTC	CASSSGETGSYNEQFF
13	-	TRBV6-5	TRBD1	TRBJ1-2	TGTGCCAGCTCCCGGACAGGCACCGATGGCTACACCTTC	CASSRTGTDGYTF
16	-	TRBV11-2	-	TRBJ2-3	TGTGCCAGCAGATCCCGCAGGGCAGGCCGCACAGATACGCAGTATTTT	CASRSRRAGRTDTQYF
16	-	TRBV7-2	-	TRBJ1-3	TGTGCCAGCAGCCCCTTCCTAGTCCTCTCTGGAAACACCATATATTTT	CASSPFLVLSGNTIYF
10	-	TRBV20-1	TRBD1	TRBJ1-1	TGCAGTGCGTTCCGGGACAGCAACTTCTTT	CSAFRDSNFF
15	-	TRBV11-2	TRBD2	TRBJ2-7	TGTGCCAGCAACCGACTAGCGGGGGGTATCGACGAGCAGTACTTC	CASNRLAGGIDEQYF
13	medium-sized	TRBV5-1	-	TRBJ1-1	TGCGCCAGCAGCTTGGAAGTGGGCGCTGAAGCTTTCTTT	CASSLEVGAEAFF
14	many	TRBV7-6	-	TRBJ2-3	TGTGCCAGCAGCTTATCTCCTAGCACAGATACGCAGTATTTT	CASSLSPSTDTQYF
14	-	TRBV2	-	TRBJ1-5	TGTGCCAGCAGTGGGTACAGGGGCAATCAGCCCCAGCATTTT	CASSGYRGNQPQHF
12	few	TRBV12-3/TRBV12-4	TRBD1	TRBJ1-5	TGTGCCAGCAGTAACAGGGGTCAGCCCCAGCATTTT	CASSNRGQPQHF
13	few	TRBV6-4	-	TRBJ1-2	TGTGCCAGCAGTGCACCCGGGGGGTATGGCTACACCTTC	CASSAPGGYGYTF
14	-	TRBV7-2	-	TRBJ1-1	TGTGCCAGCAGCTTCGGAGAAATGAACACTGAAGCTTTCTTT	CASSFGEMNTEAFF
16	-	TRBV5-4	-	TRBJ2-2	TGTGCCAGCAGCTTGGAGTCGACGGGAACCACCGGGGAGCTGTTTTTT	CASSLESTGTTGELFF